This T cell receptor (beta chain) was sequenced during a study of early T cells in non-severe SARS-CoV-2 infection. Study-wide points: Missing private and CD4 specificities, VDJdb matching favored anti-spike CD8 responses.

In TCRdb, the 5' RACE reads were re-called with MiXCR into one record per CDR3 protein. Among some 62,000 distinct CDR3 sequences listed, 7.5% to 10% were seen once. The germline V gene has CDR1 MNHEY and CDR2 SMNVEV (reference sequence). The CDR3 is 17 residues long. J lost 1 base, V lost 3 bases, and 9 bases had no gene match. This clonotype was seen a few times. Its antigen is not known. The sample was whole blood. The sequence derives from an adult who was a healthcare worker with PCR-confirmed SARS-CoV-2 infection or an uninfected control (not recorded which). The chain employs TRBV27 and TRBJ1-2; 9 nucleotides line up with TRBD1. The CDR3 protein is CASSFLSGTGINYGYTF. CDR3 DNA: TGTGCCAGCAGTTTTCTGTCCGGGACAGGGATTAACTATGGCTACACCTTC.